This TCR beta chain was documented in a study of control samples from healthy donors and cancer patients. Repertoires were generated with immunoSEQ multiplex PCR, while TCRdb's copy carries only in-frame clones and drops some. The sample comprises over 200,000 clones, around 79% of which are singletons, and 13% rests with the top ten. The clonotype was recovered from a woman in her fifties or sixties with lung cancer. The sample consisted of PBMCs.

Written as DNA, the CDR3 is TGTGCCAGCAGCTTTGGCACAAGCAATGAGCAGTTCTTC. This translates into CASSFGTSNEQFF. V and J are TRBV7-8 and TRBJ2-1; unclear D gene. CDR1 is SGHVS and CDR2 is FQNEAQ in the germline V gene. The CDR3 runs to 13 residues. V dropped 3 bases and J dropped 6 bases, with 9 bases sitting between them.